A selection of T cell receptor beta chains follows, all from one sample in a study of blood T cell repertoires in COVID-19. Some clones are missing from TCRdb's copy, which holds only in-frame ones; the method was immunoSEQ multiplex PCR. The sample has 90,000 to 150,000 clones, 79% seen once. Input material: peripheral blood. The receptors here all came from a woman aged 80 or over with acute or convalescent COVID-19. The CDR3 runs from the conserved cysteine through the conserved F or W. Fields, in order: J gene, V gene, clone size, D gene, CDR3 protein, CDR3 DNA. A D gene is named only where the DNA matches it firmly. The size field is filled for only some rows; it gives once, few, many or a size class.

TRBJ2-7 TRBV29-1 NA NA CSVLEGLSSYEQYF TGCAGCGTTTTGGAGGGGCTTAGCTCCTACGAGCAGTACTTC
TRBJ1-5 TRBV19 NA NA CASSPGVGQPQHF TGTGCCAGTAGTCCAGGGGTAGGGCAGCCCCAGCATTTT
TRBJ1-5 TRBV7-8 NA TRBD1 CASSLATGGWQPQHF TGTGCCAGCAGCTTAGCTACAGGGGGCTGGCAGCCCCAGCATTTT
TRBJ2-3 TRBV11-2 NA NA CASRNRDGSDTQYF TGTGCCAGCAGGAACAGGGACGGATCGGATACGCAGTATTTT
TRBJ1-6 TRBV5-4 few NA CASSLDGGLSYNSPLHF TGTGCCAGCAGCTTGGATGGAGGCCTCTCCTATAATTCACCCCTCCACTTT
TRBJ2-5 TRBV28 NA TRBD2 CASSRGGARETQYF TGTGCCAGCAGCCGCGGGGGGGCTCGGGAGACCCAGTACTTC
TRBJ1-4 TRBV5-4 NA TRBD1 CASSPGQDNEKLFF TGTGCCAGCAGCCCGGGACAGGATAATGAAAAACTGTTTTTT
TRBJ2-1 TRBV18 NA TRBD2 CASSPVVAGGTNEQFF TGTGCCAGCTCACCAGTTGTAGCGGGGGGCACTAATGAGCAGTTCTTC
TRBJ1-1 TRBV29-1 NA NA CSVETGTNTEAFF TGCAGCGTTGAAACAGGGACAAACACTGAAGCTTTCTTT
TRBJ2-7 TRBV9 NA TRBD2 CASSVEAGASYEQYF TGTGCCAGCAGCGTAGAGGCGGGAGCCTCCTACGAGCAGTACTTC
TRBJ2-4 TRBV13 NA TRBD2 CASSSGLAVQNIQYF TGTGCCAGCAGCTCGGGACTAGCGGTACAGAACATTCAGTACTTC
TRBJ1-4 TRBV25-1 NA NA CASSEGRGGRDEKLFF TGTGCCAGCAGTGAGGGGAGGGGAGGCCGGGATGAAAAACTGTTTTTT